Below, one TCR beta chain is given with its context. Authors' data handling: Quantification of nucleated cells was approximated via reference gene primer amplification. The protocol was immunoSEQ multiplex PCR, while the TCRdb copy is restricted to in-frame clones and leaves out a portion. That table furnishes V, J and clone size, whereas the DNA furnished D and trimming. The sample contains roughly 230,000 clones, roughly nine tenths of which appear only once. The data derive from a study of blood T cell repertoires in COVID-19. V was cut by 3 bases and J by 4 bases, with 13 bases left in between. The length of the CDR3 is 15 residues. CDR1 KGHDR and CDR2 SFDVKD come from the germline V gene.

The V and J genes are TRBV24-1 and TRBJ2-3; TRBD1 might be the D (7 bases). The sequence derives from a woman aged 35 to 49 who had recovered from COVID-19. The sample consisted of peripheral blood. The CDR3 DNA sequence: TGTGCCACCAGTGATCTCCAGGGGGGTCCAGATACGCAGTATTTT. Translated, it gives CATSDLQGGPDTQYF.